This T cell receptor beta chain was found in a study of blood T cells in healthy people across ages. In its sample, this clonotype was seen a few times. CDR1 is SEHNR, CDR2 FQNEAQ, per germline (reference sequence). The CDR3 is 14 amino acids. V gave up 8 bases and J gave up 6 bases, with 19 bases separating them. Next came a second PCR, run for 7 to 11 cycles, which used a sample-barcoded 5' primer along with a J-beta primer mix. TCRdb re-called the 5' RACE reads through MiXCR, storing one row per CDR3 protein. Of almost 800,000 distinct CDR3 sequences in the sample, 58% were seen once. The chain has TRBV7-9 and TRBJ1-2, with a weak D call TRBD1 (5 bases). Sequencing was done on a sample of blood. The receptor comes from a man aged 30 to 45 in good health. CDR3 in amino acids: CASPFRGGGDGYTF. CDR3 DNA: TGTGCCAGCCCCTTTCGCGGGGGTGGGGATGGCTACACCTTC.